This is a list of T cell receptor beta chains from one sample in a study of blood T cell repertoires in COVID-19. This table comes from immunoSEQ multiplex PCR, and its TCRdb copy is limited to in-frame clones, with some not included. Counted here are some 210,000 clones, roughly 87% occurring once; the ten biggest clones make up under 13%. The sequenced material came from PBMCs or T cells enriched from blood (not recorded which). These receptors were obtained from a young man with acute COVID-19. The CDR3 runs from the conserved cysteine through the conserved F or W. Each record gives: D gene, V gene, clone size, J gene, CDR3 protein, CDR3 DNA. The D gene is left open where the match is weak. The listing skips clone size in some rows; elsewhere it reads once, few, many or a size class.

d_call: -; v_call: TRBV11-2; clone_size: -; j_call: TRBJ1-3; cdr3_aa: CASSLDRDKVGNTIYF; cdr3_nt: TGTGCCAGCAGCTTAGATCGGGACAAGGTTGGAAACACCATATATTTT
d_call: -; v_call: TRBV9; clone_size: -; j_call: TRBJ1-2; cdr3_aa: CASSQLTGNGYTF; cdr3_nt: TGTGCCAGCAGCCAACTTACAGGGAATGGCTACACCTTC
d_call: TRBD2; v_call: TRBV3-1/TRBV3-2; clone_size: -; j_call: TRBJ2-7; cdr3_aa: CASSQRTSGRASSLEQYF; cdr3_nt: TGTGCCAGCAGCCAGCGGACTAGCGGGAGGGCCAGCTCGCTCGAGCAGTACTTC
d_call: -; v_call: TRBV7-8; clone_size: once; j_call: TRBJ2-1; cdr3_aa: CASRQKGGRNNEQFF; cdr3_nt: TGTGCCAGCAGGCAAAAGGGAGGAAGGAACAATGAGCAGTTCTTC
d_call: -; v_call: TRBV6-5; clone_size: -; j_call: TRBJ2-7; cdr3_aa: CASGIWTGSYEQYF; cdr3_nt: TGTGCCAGCGGGATATGGACGGGATCCTACGAGCAGTACTTC
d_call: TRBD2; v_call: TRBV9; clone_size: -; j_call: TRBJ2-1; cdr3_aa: CASSVPGTSGYNEQFF; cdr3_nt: TGTGCCAGCAGCGTCCCCGGGACTAGCGGATACAATGAGCAGTTCTTC
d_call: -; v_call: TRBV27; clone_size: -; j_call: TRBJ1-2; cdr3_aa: CASSLGAGIYGYTF; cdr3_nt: TGTGCCAGCAGTTTAGGGGCAGGAATCTATGGCTACACCTTC
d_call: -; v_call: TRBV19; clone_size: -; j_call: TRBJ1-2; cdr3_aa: CASSRSRTNYGYTF; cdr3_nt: TGTGCCAGTAGTCGAAGCAGGACTAACTATGGCTACACCTTC
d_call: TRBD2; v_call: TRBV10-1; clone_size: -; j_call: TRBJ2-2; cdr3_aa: CASSLAGPTGELFF; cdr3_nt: TGCGCCAGCAGTCTAGCGGGACCCACCGGGGAGCTGTTTTTT
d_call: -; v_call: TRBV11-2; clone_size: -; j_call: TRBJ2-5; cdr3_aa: CASSITRGRQETQYF; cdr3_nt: TGTGCCAGCAGCATCACAAGAGGGAGGCAAGAGACCCAGTACTTC
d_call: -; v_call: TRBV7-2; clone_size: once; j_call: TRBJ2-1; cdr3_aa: CASSLRAGPMPKKFF; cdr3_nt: TGTGCCAGCAGCTTAAGGGCGGGACCGATGCCGAAGAAGTTCTTC
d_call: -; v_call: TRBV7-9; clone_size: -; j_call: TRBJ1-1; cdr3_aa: CASSLMAMNTEAFF; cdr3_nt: TGTGCCAGCAGCCTTATGGCCATGAACACTGAAGCTTTCTTT
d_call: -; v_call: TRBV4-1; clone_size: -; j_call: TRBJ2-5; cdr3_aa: CASSLDPRRGETQYF; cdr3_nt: TGCGCCAGCAGCCTAGACCCGCGTAGGGGAGAGACCCAGTACTTC
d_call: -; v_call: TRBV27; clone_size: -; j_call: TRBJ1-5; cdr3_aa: CASSLYRNQPQHF; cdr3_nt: TGTGCCAGCAGTTTATACAGGAATCAGCCCCAGCATTTT
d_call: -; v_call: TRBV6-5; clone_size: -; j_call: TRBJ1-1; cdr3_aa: CASSRGANTEAFF; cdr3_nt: TGTGCCAGCAGTCGGGGGGCGAACACTGAAGCTTTCTTT
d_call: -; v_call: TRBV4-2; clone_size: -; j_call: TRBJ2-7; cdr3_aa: CASSQDATRTSGYEQYF; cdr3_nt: TGTGCCAGCAGCCAAGATGCTACTAGGACCTCCGGGTACGAGCAGTACTTC